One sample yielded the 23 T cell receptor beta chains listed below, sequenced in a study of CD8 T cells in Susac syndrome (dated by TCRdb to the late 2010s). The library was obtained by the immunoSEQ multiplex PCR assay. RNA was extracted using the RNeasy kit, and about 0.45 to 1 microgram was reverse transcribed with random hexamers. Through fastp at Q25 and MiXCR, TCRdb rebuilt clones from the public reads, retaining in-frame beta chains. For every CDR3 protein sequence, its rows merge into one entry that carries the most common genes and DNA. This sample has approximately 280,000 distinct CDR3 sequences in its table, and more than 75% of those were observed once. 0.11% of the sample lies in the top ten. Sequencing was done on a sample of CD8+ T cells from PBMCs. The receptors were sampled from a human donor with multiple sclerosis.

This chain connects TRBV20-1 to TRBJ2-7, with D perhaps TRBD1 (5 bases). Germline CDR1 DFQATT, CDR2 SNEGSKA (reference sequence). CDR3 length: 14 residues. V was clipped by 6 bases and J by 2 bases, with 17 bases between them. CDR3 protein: CSAQPRGWAYEQYF. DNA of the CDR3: TGCAGTGCCCAGCCTAGGGGCTGGGCCTACGAGCAGTACTTC.

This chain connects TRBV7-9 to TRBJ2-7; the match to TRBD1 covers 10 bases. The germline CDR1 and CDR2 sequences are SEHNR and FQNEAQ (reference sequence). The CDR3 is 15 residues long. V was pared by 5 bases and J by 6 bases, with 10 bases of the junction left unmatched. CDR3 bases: TGTGCCAGCAGCCCAACCATGGGACAGGGGTCCGAGCAGTACTTC. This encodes CASSPTMGQGSEQYF.

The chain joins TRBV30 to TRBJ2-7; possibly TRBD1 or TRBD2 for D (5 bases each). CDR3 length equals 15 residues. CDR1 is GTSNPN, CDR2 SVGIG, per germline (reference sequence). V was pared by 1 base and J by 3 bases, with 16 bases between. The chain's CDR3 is CAWSASVRGRYEQYF. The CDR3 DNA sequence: TGTGCCTGGAGTGCGTCAGTGAGGGGCCGCTACGAGCAGTACTTC.

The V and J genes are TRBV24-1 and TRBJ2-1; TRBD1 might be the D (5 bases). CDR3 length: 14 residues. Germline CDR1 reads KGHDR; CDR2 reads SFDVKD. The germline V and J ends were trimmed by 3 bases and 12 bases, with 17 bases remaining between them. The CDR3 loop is CATSDHDWFQGQFF. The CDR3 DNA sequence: TGTGCCACCAGTGATCATGACTGGTTTCAGGGGCAGTTCTTC.

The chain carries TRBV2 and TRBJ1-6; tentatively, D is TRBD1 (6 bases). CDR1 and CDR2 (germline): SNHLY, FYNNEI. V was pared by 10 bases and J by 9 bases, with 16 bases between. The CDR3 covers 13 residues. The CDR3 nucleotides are TGTGCCACCACCGACAGGATTAGTTCACCCCTCCACTTT. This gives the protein CATTDRISSPLHF.

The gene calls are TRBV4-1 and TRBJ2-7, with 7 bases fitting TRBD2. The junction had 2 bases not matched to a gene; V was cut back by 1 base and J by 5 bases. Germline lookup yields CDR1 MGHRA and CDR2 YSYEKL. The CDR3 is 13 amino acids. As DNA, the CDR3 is TGCGCCAGCAGCCAAGCGGGACTACACGAGCAGTACTTC. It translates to CASSQAGLHEQYF.

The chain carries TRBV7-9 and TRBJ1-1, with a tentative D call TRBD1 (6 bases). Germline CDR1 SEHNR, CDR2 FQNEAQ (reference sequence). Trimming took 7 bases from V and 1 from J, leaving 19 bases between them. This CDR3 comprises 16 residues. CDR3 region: CASTTGGQPQNTEAFF. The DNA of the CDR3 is TGTGCCAGCACCACTGGCGGACAGCCCCAGAACACTGAAGCTTTCTTT. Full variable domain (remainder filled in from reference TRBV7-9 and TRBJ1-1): DTGVSQNPRHKITKRGQNVTFRCDPISEHNRLYWYRQTLGQGPEFLTYFQNEAQLEKSRLLSDRFSAERPKGSFSTLEIQRTEQGDSAMYLCASTTGGQPQNTEAFFGQGTRLTVV.

This chain's CDR3 is CASSLPSGGYQETQYF. CDR3 DNA sequence: TGTGCCAGCAGCTTACCTAGCGGGGGGTACCAAGAGACCCAGTACTTC. This chain joins TRBV7-2 and TRBJ2-5; 11 bases align to TRBD2. J was trimmed by 0 bases and V by 2 bases; bases with no gene match: 2. From germline, CDR1 is SGHTA and CDR2 FQGNSA. The CDR3 is 16 amino acids.

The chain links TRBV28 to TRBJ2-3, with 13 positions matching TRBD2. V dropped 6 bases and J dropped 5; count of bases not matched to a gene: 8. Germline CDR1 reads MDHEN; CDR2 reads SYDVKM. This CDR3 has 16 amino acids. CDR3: CASSPTSGRDVDTQYF. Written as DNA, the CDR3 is TGTGCCAGCAGCCCTACTAGCGGGAGGGACGTAGATACGCAGTATTTT.

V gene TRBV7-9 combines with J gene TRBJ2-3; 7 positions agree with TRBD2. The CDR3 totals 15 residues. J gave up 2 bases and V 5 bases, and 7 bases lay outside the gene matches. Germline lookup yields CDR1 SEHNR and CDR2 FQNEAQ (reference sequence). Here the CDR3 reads CASSGGGLTTDTQYF. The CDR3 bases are TGTGCCAGCAGCGGGGGGGGTCTAACCACAGATACGCAGTATTTT.

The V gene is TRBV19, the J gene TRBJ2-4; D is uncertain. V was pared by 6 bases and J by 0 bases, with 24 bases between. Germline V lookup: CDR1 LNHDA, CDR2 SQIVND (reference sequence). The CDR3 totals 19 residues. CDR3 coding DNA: TGTGCCAGTAGCCCCCCCGTGAATGAACACCTAATAGCCAAAAACATTCAGTACTTC. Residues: CASSPPVNEHLIAKNIQYF.

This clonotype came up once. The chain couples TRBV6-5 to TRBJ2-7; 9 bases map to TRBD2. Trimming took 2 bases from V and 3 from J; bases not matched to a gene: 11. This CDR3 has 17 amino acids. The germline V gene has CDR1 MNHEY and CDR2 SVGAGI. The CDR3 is CASSYAATRREGYEQYF. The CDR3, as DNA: TGTGCCAGCAGTTACGCGGCTACCCGGCGGGAGGGCTACGAGCAGTACTTC.

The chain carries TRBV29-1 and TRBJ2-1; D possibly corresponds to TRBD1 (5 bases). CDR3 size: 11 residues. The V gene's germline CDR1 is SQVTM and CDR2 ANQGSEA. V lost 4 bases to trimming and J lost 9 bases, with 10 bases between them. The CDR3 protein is CSVARRGEQFF. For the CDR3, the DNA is TGCAGCGTTGCTAGAAGGGGTGAGCAGTTCTTC.

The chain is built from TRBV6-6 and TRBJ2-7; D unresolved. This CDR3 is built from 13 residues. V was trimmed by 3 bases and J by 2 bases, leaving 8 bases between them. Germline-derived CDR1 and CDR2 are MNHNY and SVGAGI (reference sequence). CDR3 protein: CASSYRSAYEQYF. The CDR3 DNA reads TGTGCCAGCAGTTATCGCTCAGCCTACGAGCAGTACTTC.

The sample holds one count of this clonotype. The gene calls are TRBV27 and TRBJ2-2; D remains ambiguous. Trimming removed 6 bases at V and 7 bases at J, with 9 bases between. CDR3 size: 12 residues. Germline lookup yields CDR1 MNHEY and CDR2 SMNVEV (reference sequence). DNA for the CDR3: TGTGCCAGCAGCGCGAACGGCGGGGAGCTGTTTTTT. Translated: CASSANGGELFF.

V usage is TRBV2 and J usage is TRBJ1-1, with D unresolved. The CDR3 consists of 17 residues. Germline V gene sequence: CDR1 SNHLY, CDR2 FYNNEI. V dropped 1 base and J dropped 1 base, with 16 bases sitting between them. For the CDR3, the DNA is TGTGCCAGCAGTGAAGGGCGGTGGACTTCCCGGAACACTGAAGCTTTCTTT. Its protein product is CASSEGRWTSRNTEAFF.

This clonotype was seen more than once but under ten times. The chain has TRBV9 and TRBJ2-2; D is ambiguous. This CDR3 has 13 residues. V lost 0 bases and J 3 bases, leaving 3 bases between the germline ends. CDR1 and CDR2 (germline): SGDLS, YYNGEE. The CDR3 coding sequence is TGTGCCAGCAGCGTAGGCGACACCGGGGAGCTGTTTTTT. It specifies CASSVGDTGELFF.

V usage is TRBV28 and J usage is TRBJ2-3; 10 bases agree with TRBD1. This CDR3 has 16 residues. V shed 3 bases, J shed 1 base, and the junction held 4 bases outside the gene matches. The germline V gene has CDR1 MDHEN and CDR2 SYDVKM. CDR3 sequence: CASSFRTGGGTDTQYF. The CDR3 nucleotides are TGTGCCAGCAGTTTCCGGACAGGGGGAGGCACAGATACGCAGTATTTT.

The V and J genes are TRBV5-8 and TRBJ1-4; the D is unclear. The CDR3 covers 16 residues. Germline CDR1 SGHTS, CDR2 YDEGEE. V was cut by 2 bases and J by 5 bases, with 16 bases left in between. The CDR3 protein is CASSFPPLRPNEKLFF. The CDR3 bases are TGTGCCAGCAGCTTTCCCCCCCTCCGCCCAAATGAAAAACTGTTTTTT.

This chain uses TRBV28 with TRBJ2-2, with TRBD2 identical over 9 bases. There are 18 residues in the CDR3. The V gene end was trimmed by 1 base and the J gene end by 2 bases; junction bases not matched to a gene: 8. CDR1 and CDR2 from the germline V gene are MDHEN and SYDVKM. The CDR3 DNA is TGTGCCAGCAGTTTATCAACCGGGACTAGCTACAACACCGGGGAGCTGTTTTTT. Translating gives CASSLSTGTSYNTGELFF.

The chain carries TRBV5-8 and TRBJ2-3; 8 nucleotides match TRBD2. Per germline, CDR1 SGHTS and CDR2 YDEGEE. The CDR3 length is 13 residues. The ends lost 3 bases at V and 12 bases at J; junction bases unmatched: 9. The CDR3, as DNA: TGTGCCAGCAGCTCCTTGGGTAGCGGGACCCAGTATTTT. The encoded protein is CASSSLGSGTQYF. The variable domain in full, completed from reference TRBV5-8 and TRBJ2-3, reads EAGVTQSPTHLIKTRGQQATLRCSPISGHTSVYWYQQALGLGLQFLLWYDEGEERNRGNFPPRFSGRQFPNYSSELNVNALELEDSALYLCASSSLGSGTQYFGPGTRLTVL.

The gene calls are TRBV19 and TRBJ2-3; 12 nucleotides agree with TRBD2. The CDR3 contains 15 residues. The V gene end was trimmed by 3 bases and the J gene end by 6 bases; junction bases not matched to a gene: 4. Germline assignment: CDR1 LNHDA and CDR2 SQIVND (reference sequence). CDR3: CASSISSGRADTQYF. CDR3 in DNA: TGTGCCAGTAGTATCTCTAGCGGGAGGGCGGATACGCAGTATTTT.

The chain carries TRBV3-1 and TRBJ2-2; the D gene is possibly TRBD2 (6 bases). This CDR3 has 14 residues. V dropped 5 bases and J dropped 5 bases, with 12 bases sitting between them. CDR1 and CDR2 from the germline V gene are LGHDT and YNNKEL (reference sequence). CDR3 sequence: CASSILRGTGELFF. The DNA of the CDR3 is TGTGCCAGCAGCATACTCCGGGGGACCGGGGAGCTGTTTTTT.